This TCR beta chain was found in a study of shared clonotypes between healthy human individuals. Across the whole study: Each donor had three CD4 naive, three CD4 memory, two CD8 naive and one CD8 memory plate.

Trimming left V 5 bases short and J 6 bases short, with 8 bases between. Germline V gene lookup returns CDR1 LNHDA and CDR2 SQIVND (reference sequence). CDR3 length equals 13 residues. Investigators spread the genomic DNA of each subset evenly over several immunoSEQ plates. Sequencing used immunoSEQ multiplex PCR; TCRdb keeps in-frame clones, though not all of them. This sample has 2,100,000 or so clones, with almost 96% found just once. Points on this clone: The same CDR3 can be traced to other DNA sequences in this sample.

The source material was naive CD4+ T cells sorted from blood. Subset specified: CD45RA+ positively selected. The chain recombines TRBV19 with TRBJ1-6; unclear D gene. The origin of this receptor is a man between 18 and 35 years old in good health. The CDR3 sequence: CASSSGVNSPLHF. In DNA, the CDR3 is TGTGCCAGTAGTTCTGGAGTTAATTCACCCCTCCACTTT.